This T cell receptor (beta chain) was documented in a study of T cells in women clearing cervical HPV infection. This table comes from immunoSEQ multiplex PCR, and its TCRdb copy is limited to in-frame clones, with some not included. The sample table sets out about 30,000 clones. The CDR3 is made up of 15 amino acids. Germline V CDR1 and CDR2: SGHTA, FQGNSA. The V end was cut by 5 bases, the J end by 0 bases, with 13 bases between. Remarks on this clone: The read is 3 residues too short to cover the CDR3 end, so that end is filled in from the germline J gene.

The V and J genes are TRBV7-2 and TRBJ1-1; D is uncertain. The sequence derives from a woman aged 18 to 75 with a cervical HPV16 infection that either progressed to CIN3+ or cleared (not recorded which). The specimen sequenced was blood buffy coat. CDR3 bases read: TGTGCCAGCAGCAAAATCGCCGGGGTGAACACTGAA. Translated: CASSKIAGVNTE. The full CDR3 protein is CASSKIAGVNTEAFF.